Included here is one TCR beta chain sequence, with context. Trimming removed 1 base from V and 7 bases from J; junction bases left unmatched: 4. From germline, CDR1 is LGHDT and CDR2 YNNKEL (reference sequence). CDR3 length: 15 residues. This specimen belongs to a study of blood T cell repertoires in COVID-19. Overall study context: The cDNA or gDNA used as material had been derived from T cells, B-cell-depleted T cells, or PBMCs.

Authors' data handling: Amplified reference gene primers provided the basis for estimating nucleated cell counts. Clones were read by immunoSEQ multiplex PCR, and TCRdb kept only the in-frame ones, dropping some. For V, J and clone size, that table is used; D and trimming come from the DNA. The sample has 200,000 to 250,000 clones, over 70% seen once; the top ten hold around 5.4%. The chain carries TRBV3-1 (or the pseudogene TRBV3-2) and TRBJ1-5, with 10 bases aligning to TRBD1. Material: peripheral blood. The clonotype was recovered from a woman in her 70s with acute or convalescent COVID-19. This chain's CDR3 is CASSQGGDRGQPQHF. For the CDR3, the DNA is TGTGCCAGCAGCCAAGGTGGGGACAGGGGCCAGCCCCAGCATTTT.